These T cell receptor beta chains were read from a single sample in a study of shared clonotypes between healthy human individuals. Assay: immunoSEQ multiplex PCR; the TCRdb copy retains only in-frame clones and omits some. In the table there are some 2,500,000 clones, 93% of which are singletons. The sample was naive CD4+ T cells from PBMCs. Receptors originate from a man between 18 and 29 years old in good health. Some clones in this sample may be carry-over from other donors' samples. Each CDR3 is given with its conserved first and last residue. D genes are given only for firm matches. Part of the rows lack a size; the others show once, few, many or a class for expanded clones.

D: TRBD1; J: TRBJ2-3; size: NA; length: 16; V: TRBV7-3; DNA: TGTGCCAGCAGCTTAACGAGGGACAGGGGCGCAGATACGCAGTATTTT; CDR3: CASSLTRDRGADTQYF
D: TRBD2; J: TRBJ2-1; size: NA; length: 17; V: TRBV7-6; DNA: TGTGCCAGCAGCGTAGAGGTTGGGACTAGCGGGGGGAATGAGCAGTTCTTC; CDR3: CASSVEVGTSGGNEQFF
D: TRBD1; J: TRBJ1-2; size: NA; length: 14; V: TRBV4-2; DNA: TGTGCCAGCAGCCAAATGGGACAGAACTATGGCTACACCTTC; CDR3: CASSQMGQNYGYTF
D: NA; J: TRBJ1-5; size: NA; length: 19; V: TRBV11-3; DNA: TGTGCCAGCAGCTTAGAGCTTTCGGGTCCCGAGGGAGACAATCAGCCCCAGCATTTT; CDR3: CASSLELSGPEGDNQPQHF
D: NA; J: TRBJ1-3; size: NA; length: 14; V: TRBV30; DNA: TGTGCCTGGAGGGGGTTAAGCTCTGGAAACACCATATATTTT; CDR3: CAWRGLSSGNTIYF
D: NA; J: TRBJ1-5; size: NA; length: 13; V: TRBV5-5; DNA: TGTGCCAGCAGCTTGACGGGGGATCAGCCCCAGCATTTT; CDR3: CASSLTGDQPQHF
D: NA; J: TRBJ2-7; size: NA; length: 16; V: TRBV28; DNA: TGTGCCAGCAGTCTGGGGCCGGGGGGCTATTACGACGAGCAGTACTTC; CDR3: CASSLGPGGYYDEQYF
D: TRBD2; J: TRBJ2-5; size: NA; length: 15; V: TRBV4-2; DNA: TGTGCCAGCAGCCGGCTAGCGGGAGTGGTAGAGACCCAGTACTTC; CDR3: CASSRLAGVVETQYF
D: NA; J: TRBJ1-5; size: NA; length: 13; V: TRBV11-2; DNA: TGTGCCAGCAGCTTAGGACGGGATCAGCCCCAGCATTTT; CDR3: CASSLGRDQPQHF
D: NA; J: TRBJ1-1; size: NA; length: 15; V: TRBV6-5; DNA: TGTGCCAGCAGTATGGGCTGGGGGATGAACACTGAAGCTTTCTTT; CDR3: CASSMGWGMNTEAFF
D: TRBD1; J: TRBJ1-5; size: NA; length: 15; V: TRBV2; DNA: TGTGCCAGCAGTCCTCTAAGAGGGACAGGGTATACCCAGCATTTT; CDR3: CASSPLRGTGYTQHF
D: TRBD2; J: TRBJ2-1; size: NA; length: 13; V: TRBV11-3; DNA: TGTGCCAGCAGCCCACGTAGCGGGTATGAGCAGTTCTTC; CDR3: CASSPRSGYEQFF
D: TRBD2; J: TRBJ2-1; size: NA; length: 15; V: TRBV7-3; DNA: TGTGCCAGCAGCTTAAGGCGGGAGGGCCCGGATGAGCAGTTCTTC; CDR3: CASSLRREGPDEQFF
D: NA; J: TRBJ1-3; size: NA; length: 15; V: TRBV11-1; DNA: TGTGCCAGCAGCGCGGACCTAATCTCTGGAAACACCATATATTTT; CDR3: CASSADLISGNTIYF
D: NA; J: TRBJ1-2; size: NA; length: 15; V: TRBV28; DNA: TGTGCCAGCAGCCTGAGGACAGCTCCAGGCTATGGCTACACCTTC; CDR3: CASSLRTAPGYGYTF
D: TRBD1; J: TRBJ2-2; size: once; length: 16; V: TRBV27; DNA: TGTGCCAGCAGGCCTCTCGGGACAGGGAATACCGGGGAGCTGTTTTTT; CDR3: CASRPLGTGNTGELFF
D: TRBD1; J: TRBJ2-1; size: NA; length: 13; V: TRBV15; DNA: TGTGCCACCAGCTGGGACAGGGTCGGTGAGCAGTTCTTC; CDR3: CATSWDRVGEQFF
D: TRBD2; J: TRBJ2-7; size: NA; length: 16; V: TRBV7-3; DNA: TGTGCCAGCAGCCGAGGTTGGGGCGGAGCGGGATCCGAGCAGTACTTC; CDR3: CASSRGWGGAGSEQYF
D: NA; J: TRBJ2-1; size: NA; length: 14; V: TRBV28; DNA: TGTGCCACCCTTCGGTCGCCCAGCGGCAATGAGCAGTTCTTC; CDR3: CATLRSPSGNEQFF
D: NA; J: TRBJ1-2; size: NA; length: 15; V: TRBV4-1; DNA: TGCGCCAGCAGCCAAGGTCGGCAGCGTAACTATGGCTACACCTTC; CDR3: CASSQGRQRNYGYTF
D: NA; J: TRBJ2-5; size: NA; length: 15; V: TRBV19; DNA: TGTGCCAGTAGTATAGCCAGGGCGGTCGGAGAGACCCAGTACTTC; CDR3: CASSIARAVGETQYF
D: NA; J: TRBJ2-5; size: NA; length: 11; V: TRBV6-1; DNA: TGTGCCAGCAGCTTTAAAGAGACCCAGTACTTC; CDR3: CASSFKETQYF
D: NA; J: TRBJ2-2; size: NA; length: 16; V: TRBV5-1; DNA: TGCGCCAGCAGCTCGACTAGGTTCCTGACCACCGGGGAGCTGTTTTTT; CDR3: CASSSTRFLTTGELFF
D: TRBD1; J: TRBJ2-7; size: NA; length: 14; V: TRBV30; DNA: TGTGCCGGGAGAAAGGGGGACAGCCCCTACGAGCAGTACTTC; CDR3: CAGRKGDSPYEQYF
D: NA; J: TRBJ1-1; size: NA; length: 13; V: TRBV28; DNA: TGTGCCAGCACCCCGGGGGGGGAAATTGAAGCTTTCTTT; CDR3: CASTPGGEIEAFF
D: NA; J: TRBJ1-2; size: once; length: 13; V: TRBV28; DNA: TGTGCCAGCAGAATAAACAGGGATCCTGGCTACACCTTC; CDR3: CASRINRDPGYTF
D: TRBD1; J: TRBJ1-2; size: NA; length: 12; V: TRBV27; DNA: TGTGCCAGCAGACGGACAGGGGCTGGCTACACCTTC; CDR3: CASRRTGAGYTF
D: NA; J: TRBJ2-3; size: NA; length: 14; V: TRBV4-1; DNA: TGCGCCAGCAGCCACAAAGAAAACAGGGATACGCAGTATTTT; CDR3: CASSHKENRDTQYF
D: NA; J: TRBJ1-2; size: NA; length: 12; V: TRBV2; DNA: TGTGCCAGCAGTGATGCCTACTATGGCTACACCTTC; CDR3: CASSDAYYGYTF
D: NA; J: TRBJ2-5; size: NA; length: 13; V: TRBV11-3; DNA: TGTGCCAGCAGCCACGCACTCTCGGGGACCCAGTACTTC; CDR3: CASSHALSGTQYF
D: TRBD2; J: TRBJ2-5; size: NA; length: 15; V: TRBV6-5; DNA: TGTGCCAGCAGTCGACTAGCGGGAGATGGAGAGACCCAGTACTTC; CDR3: CASSRLAGDGETQYF
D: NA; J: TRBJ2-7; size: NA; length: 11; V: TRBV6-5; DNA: TGTGCCAGCAGTTACATCGACGAGCAGTACTTC; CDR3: CASSYIDEQYF
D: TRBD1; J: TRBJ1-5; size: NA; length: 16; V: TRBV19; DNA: TGTGCCAGCCACCAAACCGGGACAGGGGACGGTCAGCCCCAGCATTTT; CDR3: CASHQTGTGDGQPQHF
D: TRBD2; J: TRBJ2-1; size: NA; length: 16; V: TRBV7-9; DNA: TGTGCCAGCAGCCGCCGAGGACTAGCGGGAAACAATGAGCAGTTCTTC; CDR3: CASSRRGLAGNNEQFF
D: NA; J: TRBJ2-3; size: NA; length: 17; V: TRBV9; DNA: TGTGCCAGCAGCGAGCCGGGGACCTTCAGCGGCACAGATACGCAGTATTTT; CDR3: CASSEPGTFSGTDTQYF